A selection of T cell receptor beta chains follows, all from one sample in a study of shared clonotypes between healthy human individuals. Using immunoSEQ multiplex PCR, the repertoire was profiled, and TCRdb retains in-frame clones only, with some absent. The data show 1.5 million to 2.5 million clones, about 95% seen once. The sequenced sample consisted of naive CD8+ T cells sorted from blood. These TCRs come from a man between 18 and 35 years old in good health. CDR3s include the opening cysteine and the closing phenylalanine or tryptophan. The D gene is left open where the match is weak. Clone size is not always given. Where it is, it says once, few, many or a class for expanded clones.

clone size	V gene	D gene	J gene	CDR3 protein	CDR3 DNA
.	TRBV7-9	.	TRBJ1-1	CASSLEQGLNTEAFF	TGTGCCAGCAGCTTAGAACAGGGATTGAACACTGAAGCTTTCTTT
once	TRBV27	.	TRBJ2-1	CASSLTPGLYNEQFF	TGTGCCAGCAGTTTGACTCCAGGGCTTTACAATGAGCAGTTCTTC
.	TRBV12-5	.	TRBJ2-7	CASGLTGLREQYF	TGTGCTAGTGGTTTGACAGGGTTAAGGGAGCAGTACTTC
.	TRBV27	.	TRBJ2-1	CASNRQGPDNEQFF	TGTGCCAGCAACCGGCAGGGACCCGACAATGAGCAGTTCTTC
.	TRBV2	.	TRBJ2-3	CASSEDSLGVQYF	TGTGCCAGCAGTGAGGACTCACTCGGGGTGCAGTATTTT
.	TRBV28	.	TRBJ2-3	CASSPGWDTQYF	TGTGCCAGCAGTCCCGGGTGGGATACGCAGTATTTT
.	TRBV7-9	.	TRBJ2-7	CASSFEGPGEQYF	TGTGCCAGCAGCTTCGAGGGGCCGGGCGAGCAGTACTTC
few	TRBV19	.	TRBJ1-5	CASSIWGVGNQPQHF	TGTGCCAGTAGTATATGGGGAGTTGGCAATCAGCCCCAGCATTTT
.	TRBV10-1	TRBD2	TRBJ2-3	CASLVAGRGGTQYF	TGCGCCAGCCTCGTAGCGGGTAGGGGTGGGACGCAGTATTTT
.	TRBV4-3	.	TRBJ2-1	CASSQDEVGDEQFF	TGCGCCAGCAGCCAAGATGAAGTCGGCGATGAGCAGTTCTTC
.	TRBV7-9	.	TRBJ2-1	CASSLGDEQFF	TGTGCCAGCAGCTTAGGCGATGAGCAGTTCTTC
.	TRBV7-9	TRBD1	TRBJ1-2	CASSLGTGYDYGYTF	TGTGCCAGCAGCTTAGGGACAGGGTACGACTATGGCTACACCTTC